This T cell receptor beta chain was observed in a study of response to subunit inactivated influenza vaccine. Points from the study as a whole: The study's authors posited that every seasonal influenza vaccination enlists few new T cells.

With respect to this clonotype: Its antigen remains unidentified.

The germline V and J ends were trimmed by 11 bases and 2 bases, with 17 bases remaining between them. Germline values: CDR1 ENHRY, CDR2 SYGVKD. The CDR3 length is 14 residues. TCRdb fed the RT-PCR reads into MiXCR, producing one record per CDR3 protein. The sample contains about 500,000 distinct CDR3 sequences, approximately 15% of which appear only once. The chain uses TRBV10-3 and TRBJ2-3; possible D gene TRBD2, 7 bases. The sample here was CD4+ T cells sorted from PBMCs, taken roughly 24 months after vaccination. The TCR comes from a man between 50 and 75 years old who received an inactivated influenza vaccine. The CDR3: CASRVAGATDTQYF. The CDR3, as DNA: TGTGCCTCACGGGTGGCGGGGGCCACAGATACGCAGTATTTT.